What follows are 21 T cell receptor beta chains derived from one specimen sequenced in a study of T-cell memory formation after mild COVID-19. MiXCR, run by TCRdb on the 5' RACE reads, gives a single entry per CDR3 protein. The table shows a few hundred thousand distinct CDR3 sequences, with roughly 26% occurring only once. Material: PBMCs or a T cell subset sorted from them (not recorded which). The origin of the receptors is an adult woman who had mild COVID-19 (a few samples of this study predate the infection). Cell type and time point are not known.

The J gene is TRBJ2-1, the V gene TRBV5-1; TRBD2 aligns across 8 bases. The CDR3 contains 15 residues. From germline, CDR1 is SGHRS and CDR2 YFSETQ. Trimming removed 4 bases from V and 3 bases from J; junction bases left unmatched: 6. The CDR3 loop reads CASSTTAGDYNEQFF. CDR3 nucleotide sequence: TGCGCCAGCAGCACGACAGCGGGGGACTACAATGAGCAGTTCTTC.

The DNA of the CDR3 is TGCAGCGTTGACAAGACTAGCACAGATACGCAGTATTTT. It encodes CSVDKTSTDTQYF. The V gene is TRBV29-1, the J gene TRBJ2-3; D gene uncertain. This CDR3 is built from 13 residues. Germline V gives CDR1 SQVTM, CDR2 ANQGSEA. V shed 3 bases and J shed 0 bases, with 7 bases lying between them.

This clonotype was seen more than once but under ten times. V and J are TRBV7-8 and TRBJ1-2; D not resolved. CDR3 length: 15 amino acids. Trimming left V 0 bases short and J 3 bases short, with 11 bases between. The germline V gene encodes CDR1 SGHVS and CDR2 FQNEAQ. CDR3 in DNA: TGTGCCAGCAGCTTAGCGTTGGGTTTTGACTATGGCTACACCTTC. This codes for CASSLALGFDYGYTF. The full variable domain, completed using reference TRBV7-8 and TRBJ1-2, is GAGVSQSPRYKVAKRGQDVALRCDPISGHVSLFWYQQALGQGPEFLTYFQNEAQLDKSGLPSDRFFAERPEGSVSTLKIQRTQQEDSAVYLCASSLALGFDYGYTFGSGTRLTVV.

The chain employs TRBV12-3 or TRBV12-4 and TRBJ2-1; TRBD2 agrees at 7 bases. The CDR3 has 12 residues. V lost 11 bases, J lost 5 bases, and 6 bases stayed unmatched. The CDR3 sequence is CAVQGLNNEQFF. The CDR3 coding sequence is TGTGCCGTCCAGGGACTAAACAATGAGCAGTTCTTC.

This clonotype was counted a few times. This chain uses TRBV12-3 or TRBV12-4 with TRBJ1-2; the D gene is possibly TRBD1 (5 bases). The CDR3 covers 16 residues. The V gene lost 5 bases and the J gene lost 0 bases, with 16 bases spanning the gap. CDR3: CASSPYAGTTNYGYTF. The CDR3, as DNA: TGTGCCAGCAGTCCATACGCGGGGACCACTAACTATGGCTACACCTTC.

The V and J genes are TRBV9 and TRBJ2-3, with D possibly called TRBD1 or TRBD2 (5 bases each). The germline CDR1 and CDR2 sequences are SGDLS and YYNGEE. The V and J ends lost 4 bases and 1 base respectively, with 13 bases between them. The CDR3 has 15 amino acids. Here the CDR3 DNA reads TGTGCCAGCAGCCTGATAGTGGGGGGCACAGATACGCAGTATTTT. As protein: CASSLIVGGTDTQYF.

In this sample, this clonotype turned up many times. V usage is TRBV27 and J usage is TRBJ2-6; perhaps TRBD1 as D (5 bases). The V end was cut by 6 bases, the J end by 3 bases, with 18 bases between. The germline gives CDR1 MNHEY, CDR2 SMNVEV (reference sequence). This CDR3 region has 17 residues. DNA of the CDR3: TGTGCCAGCAGCCCTTCCGCAGGGTGGAGTGGGGCCAACGTCCTGACTTTC. This sequence encodes CASSPSAGWSGANVLTF. Combining the CDR3 with reference TRBV27 and TRBJ2-6 gives the whole variable domain EAQVTQNPRYLITVTGKKLTVTCSQNMNHEYMSWYRQDPGLGLRQIYYSMNVEVTDKGDVPEGYKVSRKEKRNFPLILESPSPNQTSLYFCASSPSAGWSGANVLTFGAGSRLTVL.

This clonotype was observed a few times. V usage is TRBV12-3 or TRBV12-4 and J usage is TRBJ2-7; no clear D. The CDR3 contains 14 residues. The V end was cut by 5 bases, the J end by 0 bases, with 11 bases between. As DNA, the CDR3 is TGTGCCAGCAGTCAAAGGGCTTACTCCTACGAGCAGTACTTC. This codes for CASSQRAYSYEQYF.

J is TRBJ1-1 and V is TRBV12-5; tentatively, D is TRBD1 (5 bases). CDR1 is LGHNT, CDR2 FRNRAP, per germline. V shed 1 base and J shed 1 base, with 7 bases lying between them. The CDR3 is 14 residues long. The CDR3 loop is CASGLGQSNTEAFF. For the CDR3, the DNA is TGTGCTAGTGGTTTGGGACAGTCGAACACTGAAGCTTTCTTT.

V is TRBV7-3 and J is TRBJ1-1; D ambiguous. This CDR3 has 15 residues. The V end was cut by 2 bases, the J end by 1 base, with 11 bases between. Germline V CDR1 and CDR2: SGHTA, FQGTGA. CDR3 loop: CASSLRHGPNTEAFF. The CDR3 DNA is TGTGCCAGCAGCTTACGTCACGGTCCGAACACTGAAGCTTTCTTT.

This rearrangement joins TRBV10-3 to TRBJ2-7; 8 nucleotides line up with TRBD2. With V trimmed by 0 bases and J by 3 bases, 16 bases remained unmatched. This CDR3 has 19 amino acids. Germline lookup yields CDR1 ENHRY and CDR2 SYGVKD. The CDR3 is CAISESQMGGRNRNYEQYF. DNA of the CDR3: TGTGCCATCAGTGAGTCTCAAATGGGCGGGAGGAATCGGAACTACGAGCAGTACTTC.

This chain connects TRBV4-1 to TRBJ2-1, with D hard to call. The V end was cut by 2 bases, the J end by 13 bases, with 12 bases between. The germline V gene encodes CDR1 MGHRA and CDR2 YSYEKL. The CDR3 covers 12 residues. CDR3 amino acids: CASSQNNFNQFF. CDR3 nucleotides: TGCGCCAGCAGCCAAAACAATTTCAACCAGTTCTTC.

V usage is TRBV6-5 and J usage is TRBJ2-3, with D hard to call. The CDR3 spans 14 residues. Germline CDR1 and CDR2: MNHEY and SVGAGI. V lost 5 bases and J 0 bases, leaving 9 bases between the germline ends. The DNA for the CDR3 is TGTGCCAGCAGTACCCAAATCAGCACAGATACGCAGTATTTT. Translating it yields CASSTQISTDTQYF.

This clonotype has more than one count but fewer than ten. The chain couples TRBV6-5 to TRBJ1-1; D possibly corresponds to TRBD1 (6 bases). Per germline, CDR1 MNHEY and CDR2 SVGAGI. V gave up 8 bases and J gave up 1 base, with 20 bases separating them. There are 16 residues in the CDR3. The CDR3 sequence: CASVEAGERKNTEAFF. CDR3 in DNA: TGTGCCAGCGTTGAGGCAGGGGAAAGAAAGAACACTGAAGCTTTCTTT.

This clonotype was picked up a small number of times. The chain links TRBV5-4 to TRBJ1-4; TRBD1 agrees at 7 bases. The V and J ends lost 0 bases and 5 bases, in that order; junction bases with no gene match: 4. CDR1 SGHNT and CDR2 YYREEE come from the germline V gene (reference sequence). The CDR3 has 15 amino acids. The CDR3 loop is CASSLGQGGNEKLFF. The CDR3 DNA is TGTGCCAGCAGCTTGGGACAGGGAGGCAATGAAAAACTGTTTTTT.

The chain is built from TRBV19 and TRBJ1-1; D unresolved. The CDR3 is made up of 14 amino acids. CDR1 LNHDA and CDR2 SQIVND come from the germline V gene (reference sequence). Trimming cost V 3 bases and J 2 bases, with 10 bases left between them. The CDR3 DNA follows: TGTGCCAGTAGTATGGTCCAGAAAAACACTGAAGCTTTCTTT. Translation: CASSMVQKNTEAFF.

The V call is TRBV3-1, the J call TRBJ1-2; no clear D gene. With 4 bases removed from V and 8 bases from J, the gap between germline ends came to 14 bases. The V gene's germline CDR1 is LGHDT and CDR2 YNNKEL (reference sequence). The CDR3 contains 13 residues. In DNA, the CDR3 is TGTGCCAGCAGCCTAAACAGCGTGCAGGGCTACACCTTC. Encoded protein: CASSLNSVQGYTF.

This clonotype was counted many times. V and J are TRBV18 and TRBJ1-3, with D unclear. CDR1 and CDR2 (germline): KGHSH, LQKENI. CDR3 length: 17 residues. Trimming pared 4 bases from V and 0 bases from J, leaving 16 bases between. The CDR3 sequence is CASSQMVAAASGNTIYF. CDR3 in DNA: TGTGCCAGCTCACAAATGGTAGCGGCGGCCTCTGGAAACACCATATATTTT.

V and J are TRBV5-1 and TRBJ1-4; 10 bases align to TRBD1. CDR3 length: 14 amino acids. Trimming took 0 bases from V and 8 from J; bases not matched to a gene: 1. Germline-derived CDR1 and CDR2 are SGHRS and YFSETQ. This chain's CDR3 is CASSLGQGAEKLFF. The CDR3 nucleotides are TGCGCCAGCAGCTTGGGACAGGGGGCAGAAAAACTGTTTTTT.

The rearrangement links TRBV25-1 to TRBJ2-1, with TRBD2 matching over 9 bases. Germline loops: CDR1 MGHDK, CDR2 SYGVNS. J lost 5 bases, V lost 4 bases, and 6 bases had no gene match. The CDR3 runs 15 residues. The CDR3 sequence is CASSVGGGAHNEQFF. The CDR3, as DNA: TGTGCCAGCAGTGTTGGCGGGGGGGCCCACAATGAGCAGTTCTTC. Supplemented by reference TRBV25-1 and TRBJ2-1, the full variable domain reads EADIYQTPRYLVIGTGKKITLECSQTMGHDKMYWYQQDPGMELHLIHYSYGVNSTEKGDLSSESTVSRIRTEHFPLTLESARPSHTSQYLCASSVGGGAHNEQFFGPGTRLTVL.

V usage is TRBV12-3 or TRBV12-4 and J usage is TRBJ2-7, with TRBD1 as a possible D gene (6 bases). V was shortened by 5 bases and J by 0 bases, with 11 bases between the two germline ends. This CDR3 is 14 amino acids long. CDR3 nucleotides: TGTGCCAGCAGTGGCTACAGGGACTCCTACGAGCAGTACTTC. This codes for CASSGYRDSYEQYF.